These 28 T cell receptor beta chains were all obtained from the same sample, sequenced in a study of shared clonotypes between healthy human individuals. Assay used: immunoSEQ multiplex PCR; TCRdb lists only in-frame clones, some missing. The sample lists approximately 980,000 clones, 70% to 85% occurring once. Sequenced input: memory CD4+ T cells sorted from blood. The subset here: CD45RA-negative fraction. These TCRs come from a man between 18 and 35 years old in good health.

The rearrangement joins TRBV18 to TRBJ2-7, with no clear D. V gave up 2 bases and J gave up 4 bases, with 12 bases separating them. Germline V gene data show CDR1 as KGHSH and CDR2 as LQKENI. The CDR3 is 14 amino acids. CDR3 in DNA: TGTGCCAGCTCACCAGAGCTAGGGATTTACGAGCAGTACTTC. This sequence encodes CASSPELGIYEQYF.

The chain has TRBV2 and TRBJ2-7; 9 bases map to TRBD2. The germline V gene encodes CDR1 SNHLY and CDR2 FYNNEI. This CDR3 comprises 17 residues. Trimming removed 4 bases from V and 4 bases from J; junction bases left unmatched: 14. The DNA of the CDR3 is TGTGCCAGCAGTGTGAGCCCGACTAGCGGCCTCTCGTACGAGCAGTACTTC. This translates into CASSVSPTSGLSYEQYF.

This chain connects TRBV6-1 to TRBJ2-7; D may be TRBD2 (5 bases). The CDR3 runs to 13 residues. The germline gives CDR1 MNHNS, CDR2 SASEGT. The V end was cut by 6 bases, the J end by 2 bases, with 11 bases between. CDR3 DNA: TGTGCCAGCAGGCAAGGAGGCCCCTACGAGCAGTACTTC. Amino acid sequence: CASRQGGPYEQYF.

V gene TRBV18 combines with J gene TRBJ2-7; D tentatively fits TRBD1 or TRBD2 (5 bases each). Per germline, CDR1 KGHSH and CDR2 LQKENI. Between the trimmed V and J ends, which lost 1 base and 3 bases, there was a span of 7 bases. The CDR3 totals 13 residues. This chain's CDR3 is CASSPRGYYEQYF. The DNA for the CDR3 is TGTGCCAGCTCACCACGGGGGTACTACGAGCAGTACTTC.

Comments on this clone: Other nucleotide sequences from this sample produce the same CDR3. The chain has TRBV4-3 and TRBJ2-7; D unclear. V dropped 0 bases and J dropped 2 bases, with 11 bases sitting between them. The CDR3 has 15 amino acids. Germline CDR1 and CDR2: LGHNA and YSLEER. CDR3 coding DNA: TGCGCCAGCAGCCAAGATAGAGCAGCGACCTACGAGCAGTACTTC. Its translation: CASSQDRAATYEQYF.

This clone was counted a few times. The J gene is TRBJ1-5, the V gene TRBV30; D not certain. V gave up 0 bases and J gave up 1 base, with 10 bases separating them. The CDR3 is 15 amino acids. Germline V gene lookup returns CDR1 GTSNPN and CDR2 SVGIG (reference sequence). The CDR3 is CAWSVQKGSNQPQHF. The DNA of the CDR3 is TGTGCCTGGAGTGTACAGAAAGGGAGCAATCAGCCCCAGCATTTT.

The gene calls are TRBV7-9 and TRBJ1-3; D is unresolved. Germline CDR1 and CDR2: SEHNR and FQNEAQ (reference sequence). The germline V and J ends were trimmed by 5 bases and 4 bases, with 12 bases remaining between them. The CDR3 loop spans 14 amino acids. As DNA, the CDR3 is TGTGCCAGCAGCCCCGACAATATCGGAAACACCATATATTTT. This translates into CASSPDNIGNTIYF.

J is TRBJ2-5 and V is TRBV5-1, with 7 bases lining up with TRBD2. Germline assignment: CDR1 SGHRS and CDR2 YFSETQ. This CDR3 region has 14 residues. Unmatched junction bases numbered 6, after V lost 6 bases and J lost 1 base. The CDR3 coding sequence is TGCGCCAGCAATGGCGGGGGATCCCAAGAGACCCAGTACTTC. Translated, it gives CASNGGGSQETQYF.

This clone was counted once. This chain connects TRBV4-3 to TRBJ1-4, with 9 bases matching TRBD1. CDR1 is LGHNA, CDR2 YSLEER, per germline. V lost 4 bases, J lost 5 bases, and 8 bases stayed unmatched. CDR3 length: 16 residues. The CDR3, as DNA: TGCGCCAGCAGCCCACAGCAGACAGGGGGGAATGAAAAACTGTTTTTT. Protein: CASSPQQTGGNEKLFF.

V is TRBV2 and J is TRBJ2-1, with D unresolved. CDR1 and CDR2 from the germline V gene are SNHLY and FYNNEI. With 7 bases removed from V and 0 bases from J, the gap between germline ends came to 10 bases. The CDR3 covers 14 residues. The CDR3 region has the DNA TGTGCCAGCAACCGCGGTTACTCCTACAATGAGCAGTTCTTC. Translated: CASNRGYSYNEQFF.

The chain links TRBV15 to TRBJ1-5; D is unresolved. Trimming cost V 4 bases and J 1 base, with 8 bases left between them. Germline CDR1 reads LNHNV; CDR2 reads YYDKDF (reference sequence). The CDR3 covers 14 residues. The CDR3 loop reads CATSIGKSNQPQHF. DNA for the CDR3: TGTGCCACCAGCATAGGGAAGAGCAATCAGCCCCAGCATTTT.

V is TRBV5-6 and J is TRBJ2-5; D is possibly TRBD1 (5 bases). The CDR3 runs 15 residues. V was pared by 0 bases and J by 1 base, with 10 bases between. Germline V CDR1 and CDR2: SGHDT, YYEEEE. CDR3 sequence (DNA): TGTGCCAGCAGCTTGGAGGGGTTAATCCAAGAGACCCAGTACTTC. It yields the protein CASSLEGLIQETQYF.

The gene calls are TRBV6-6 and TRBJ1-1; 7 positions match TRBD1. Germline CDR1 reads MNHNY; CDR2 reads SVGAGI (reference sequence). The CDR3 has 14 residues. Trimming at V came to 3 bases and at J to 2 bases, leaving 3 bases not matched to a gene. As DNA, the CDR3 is TGTGCCAGCAGTTATCAGGGGGTTAACACTGAAGCTTTCTTT. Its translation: CASSYQGVNTEAFF.

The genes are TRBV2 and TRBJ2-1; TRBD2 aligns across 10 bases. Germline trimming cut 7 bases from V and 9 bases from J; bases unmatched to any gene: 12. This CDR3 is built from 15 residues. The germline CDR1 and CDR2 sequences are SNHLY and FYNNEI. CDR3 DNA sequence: TGTGCCAGCACCGAGAGGCTAGCGGGAGCTGGTGAGCAGTTCTTC. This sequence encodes CASTERLAGAGEQFF.

The DNA of the CDR3 is TGTGCCAGCAGCGCCGGACGGAGCTCCTACAATGAGCAGTTCTTC. This translates into CASSAGRSSYNEQFF. The chain employs TRBV9 and TRBJ2-1; no definite D call. Germline V gene sequence: CDR1 SGDLS, CDR2 YYNGEE. The CDR3 runs to 15 residues. The V gene lost 3 bases and the J gene lost 0 bases, with 10 bases spanning the gap.

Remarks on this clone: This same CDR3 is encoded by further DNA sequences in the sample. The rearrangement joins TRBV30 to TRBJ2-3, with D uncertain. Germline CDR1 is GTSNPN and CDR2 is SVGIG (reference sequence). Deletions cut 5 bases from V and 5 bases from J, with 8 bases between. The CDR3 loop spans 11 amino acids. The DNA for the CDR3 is TGTGCCTGGGGGGAAGTAGATACGCAGTATTTT. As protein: CAWGEVDTQYF.

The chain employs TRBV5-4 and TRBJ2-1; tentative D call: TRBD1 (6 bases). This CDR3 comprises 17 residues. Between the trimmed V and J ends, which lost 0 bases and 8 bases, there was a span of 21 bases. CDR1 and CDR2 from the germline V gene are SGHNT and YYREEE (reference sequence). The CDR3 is CASSLGMGALSVDEQFF. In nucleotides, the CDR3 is TGTGCCAGCAGCTTGGGAATGGGGGCCCTCTCTGTCGATGAGCAGTTCTTC.

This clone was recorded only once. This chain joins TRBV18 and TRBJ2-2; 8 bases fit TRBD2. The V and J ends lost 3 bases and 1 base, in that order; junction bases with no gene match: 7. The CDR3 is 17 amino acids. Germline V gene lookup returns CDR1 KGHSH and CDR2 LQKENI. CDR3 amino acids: CASSPPGLGLNTGELFF. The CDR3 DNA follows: TGTGCCAGCTCACCTCCGGGACTAGGGCTGAACACCGGGGAGCTGTTTTTT.

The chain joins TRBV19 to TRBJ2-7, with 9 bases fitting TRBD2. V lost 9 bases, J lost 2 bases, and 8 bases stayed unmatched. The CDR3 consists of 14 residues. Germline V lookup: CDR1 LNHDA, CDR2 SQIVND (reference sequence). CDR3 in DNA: TGTGCCAGCCACCTAGCGGGACGGCCCTACGAGCAGTACTTC. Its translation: CASHLAGRPYEQYF.

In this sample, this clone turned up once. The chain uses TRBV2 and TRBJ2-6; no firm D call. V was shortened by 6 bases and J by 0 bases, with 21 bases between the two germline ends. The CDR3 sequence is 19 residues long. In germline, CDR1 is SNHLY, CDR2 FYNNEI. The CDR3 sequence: CASSPIMGSPTSGANVLTF. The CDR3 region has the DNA TGTGCCAGCAGCCCAATAATGGGCTCCCCCACCTCTGGGGCCAACGTCCTGACTTTC.

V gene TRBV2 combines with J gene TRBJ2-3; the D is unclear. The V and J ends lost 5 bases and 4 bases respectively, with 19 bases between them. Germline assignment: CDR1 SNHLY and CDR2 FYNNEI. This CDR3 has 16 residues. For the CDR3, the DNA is TGTGCCAGCAGTCCTTCGACTTCCTTGTCTGCAGATACGCAGTATTTT. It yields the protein CASSPSTSLSADTQYF.

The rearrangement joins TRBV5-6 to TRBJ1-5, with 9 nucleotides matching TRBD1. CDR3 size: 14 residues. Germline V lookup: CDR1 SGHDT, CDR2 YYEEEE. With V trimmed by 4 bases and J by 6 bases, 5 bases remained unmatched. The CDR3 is CASSRQGVSQPQHF. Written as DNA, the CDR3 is TGTGCCAGCAGCCGACAGGGGGTCAGTCAGCCCCAGCATTTT.

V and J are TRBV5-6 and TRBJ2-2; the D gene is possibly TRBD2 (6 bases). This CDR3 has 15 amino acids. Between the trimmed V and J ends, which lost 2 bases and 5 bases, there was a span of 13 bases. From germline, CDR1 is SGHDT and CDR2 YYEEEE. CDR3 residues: CASSFSGVGTGELFF. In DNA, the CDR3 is TGTGCCAGCAGCTTCTCGGGGGTAGGAACCGGGGAGCTGTTTTTT. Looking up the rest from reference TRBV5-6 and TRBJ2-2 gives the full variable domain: DAGVTQSPTHLIKTRGQQVTLRCSPKSGHDTVSWYQQALGQGPQFIFQYYEEEERQRGNFPDRFSGHQFPNYSSELNVNALLLGDSALYLCASSFSGVGTGELFFGEGSRLTVL.

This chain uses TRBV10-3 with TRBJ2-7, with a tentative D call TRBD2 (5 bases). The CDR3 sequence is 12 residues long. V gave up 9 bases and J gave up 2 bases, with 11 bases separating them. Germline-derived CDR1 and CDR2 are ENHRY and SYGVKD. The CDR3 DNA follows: TGTGCCATAGCCCCGGGGACCTACGAGCAGTACTTC. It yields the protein CAIAPGTYEQYF.

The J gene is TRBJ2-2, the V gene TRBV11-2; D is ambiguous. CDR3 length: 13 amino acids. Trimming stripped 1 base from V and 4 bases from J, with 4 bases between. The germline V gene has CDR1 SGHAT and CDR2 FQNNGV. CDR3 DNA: TGTGCCAGCAGCTTAGTCACCACCGGGGAGCTGTTTTTT. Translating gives CASSLVTTGELFF.

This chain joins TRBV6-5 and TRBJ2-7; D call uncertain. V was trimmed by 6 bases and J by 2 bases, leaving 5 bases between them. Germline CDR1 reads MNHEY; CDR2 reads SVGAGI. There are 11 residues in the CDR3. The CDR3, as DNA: TGTGCCAGCAGGAATACCTACGAGCAGTACTTC. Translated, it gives CASRNTYEQYF.

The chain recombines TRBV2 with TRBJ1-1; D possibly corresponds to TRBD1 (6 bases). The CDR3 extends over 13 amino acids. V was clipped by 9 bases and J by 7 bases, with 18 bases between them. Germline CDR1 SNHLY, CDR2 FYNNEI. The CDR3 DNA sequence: TGTGCCAGTACCTTGGACAGTGAGTATGAAGCTTTCTTT. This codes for CASTLDSEYEAFF.

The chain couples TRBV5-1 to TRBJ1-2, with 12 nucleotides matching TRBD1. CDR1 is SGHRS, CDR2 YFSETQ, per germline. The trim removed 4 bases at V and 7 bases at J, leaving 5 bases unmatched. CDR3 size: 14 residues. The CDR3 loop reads CASSVGQGAGGYTF. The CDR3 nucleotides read TGCGCCAGCAGCGTGGGACAGGGGGCAGGTGGCTACACCTTC.